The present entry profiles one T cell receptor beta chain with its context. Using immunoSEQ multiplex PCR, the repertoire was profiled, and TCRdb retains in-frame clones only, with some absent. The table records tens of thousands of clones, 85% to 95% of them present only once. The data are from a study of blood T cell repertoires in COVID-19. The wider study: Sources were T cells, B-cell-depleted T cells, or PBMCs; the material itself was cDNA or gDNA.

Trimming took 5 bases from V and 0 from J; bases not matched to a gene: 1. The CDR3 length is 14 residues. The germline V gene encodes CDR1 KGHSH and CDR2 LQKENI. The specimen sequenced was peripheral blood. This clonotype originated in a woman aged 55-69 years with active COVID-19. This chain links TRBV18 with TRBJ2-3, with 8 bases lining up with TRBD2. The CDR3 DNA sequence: TGTGCCAGCTCAGCTAGCGGGAGCACAGATACGCAGTATTTT. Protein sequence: CASSASGSTDTQYF.